These 19 T cell receptor beta chains share one sample of origin, sequenced in a study of response to subunit inactivated influenza vaccine. TCRdb reanalysed the RT-PCR reads using MiXCR and keeps one entry per CDR3 protein. This table holds about 700,000 distinct CDR3 sequences, 14% found once. The sample consisted of PBMCs from blood, taken 14 days before vaccination. Receptors were obtained from a man between 45 and 60 years old who received an inactivated influenza vaccine.

This clonotype was counted at least ten times. CDR3 protein: CASSHRGNQPQHF. CDR3 DNA sequence: TGTGCCAGCAGCCACCGTGGGAATCAGCCCCAGCATTTT. The chain is built from TRBV7-9 and TRBJ1-5; D is undetermined. Trimming removed 5 bases at V and 4 bases at J, with 9 bases between. This CDR3 spans 13 amino acids. In germline, CDR1 is SEHNR, CDR2 FQNEAQ (reference sequence).

The genes are TRBV10-3 and TRBJ2-2, with D perhaps TRBD1 (5 bases). Germline V gene lookup returns CDR1 ENHRY and CDR2 SYGVKD. CDR3 length equals 15 residues. The V gene lost 3 bases and the J gene lost 0 bases, with 8 bases spanning the gap. The CDR3 nucleotides read TGTGCCATCAGTGACCGGACACCGAACACCGGGGAGCTGTTTTTT. Protein sequence: CAISDRTPNTGELFF.

The chain joins TRBV3-1 to TRBJ1-3; D unresolved. This CDR3 region has 17 residues. With 0 bases removed from V and 4 bases from J, the gap between germline ends came to 16 bases. Germline CDR1 and CDR2: LGHDT and YNNKEL (reference sequence). The CDR3, as DNA: TGTGCCAGCAGCCAAGATCCCGGCGGACCGTTAGGAAACACCATATATTTT. This codes for CASSQDPGGPLGNTIYF. The full variable domain, with the rest looked up from reference TRBV3-1 and TRBJ1-3, is DTAVSQTPKYLVTQMGNDKSIKCEQNLGHDTMYWYKQDSKKFLKIMFSYNNKELIINETVPNRFSPKSPDKAHLNLHINSLELGDSAVYFCASSQDPGGPLGNTIYFGEGSWLTVV.

The J gene is TRBJ1-2, the V gene TRBV6-1; weak D call: TRBD1 (5 bases). V was trimmed by 6 bases and J by 8 bases, leaving 16 bases between them. The CDR3 runs to 13 residues. Germline V gives CDR1 MNHNS, CDR2 SASEGT. CDR3 amino acids: CASRQGAGFGYTF. CDR3 DNA: TGTGCCAGCAGACAAGGTGCAGGGTTCGGCTACACCTTC.

CDR3 residues: CSVGDRAKGYTF. The CDR3 DNA follows: TGCAGCGTCGGGGACAGGGCTAAGGGCTACACCTTC. The chain has TRBV29-1 and TRBJ1-2; 9 bases are a match to TRBD1. V dropped 6 bases and J dropped 8; count of bases not matched to a gene: 7. Germline V gene data show CDR1 as SQVTM and CDR2 as ANQGSEA. The CDR3 loop spans 12 amino acids.

V usage is TRBV7-9 and J usage is TRBJ2-1; TRBD1 agrees at 7 bases. The V gene's germline CDR1 is SEHNR and CDR2 FQNEAQ (reference sequence). With 4 bases clipped from V and 6 bases from J, the junction kept 12 bases outside the gene matches. The CDR3 loop spans 16 amino acids. CDR3 bases: TGTGCCAGCAGCTACCAGGACAGGTTTCTTCCCAATGAGCAGTTCTTC. Translated: CASSYQDRFLPNEQFF.

The rearrangement joins TRBV2 to TRBJ2-2; D remains unclear. Germline loops: CDR1 SNHLY, CDR2 FYNNEI. The germline V and J ends were trimmed by 0 bases and 8 bases, with 16 bases remaining between them. The CDR3 has 16 amino acids. This CDR3 is CASSEALLGLRGELFF. In DNA form, the CDR3 reads TGTGCCAGCAGTGAAGCCCTTCTAGGGCTAAGAGGGGAGCTGTTTTTT.

The V gene is TRBV4-2, the J gene TRBJ2-1, with TRBD2 as a possible D gene (7 bases). Germline V lookup: CDR1 LGHNA, CDR2 YNFKEQ. The V end was cut by 2 bases, the J end by 7 bases, with 12 bases between. The CDR3 loop spans 14 amino acids. The DNA of the CDR3 is TGTGCCAGCAGCCAATTCGGGGGGCGGAATGAGCAGTTCTTC. Amino acid sequence: CASSQFGGRNEQFF.

This clonotype came up a few times. The chain is built from TRBV21-1 and TRBJ2-7; the D call in the table, TRBD1, was not verified against the DNA. TRBV21-1 is marked as a pseudogene. The CDR3 has 18 amino acids. The CDR3 DNA reads TGTGCCAGCAGCAAGGATGGACGGGCGAGGGGGCGATCCTACGAGCAGTACTTC. This translates into CASSKDGRARGRSYEQYF.

The chain combines TRBV10-3 with TRBJ2-5, with 8 bases identical to TRBD2. The J segment lost 8 bases and the V segment lost 5 bases, leaving 10 bases of the junction unmatched. CDR1 ENHRY and CDR2 SYGVKD come from the germline V gene. The CDR3 is 14 residues long. The CDR3 nucleotides are TGTGCCATCAGTACTAGCGGAAACAAGAGAACCCAGTACTTC. The encoded protein is CAISTSGNKRTQYF.

This clonotype was picked up a small number of times. The CDR3 is CSATGPHQETQYF. Here the CDR3 DNA reads TGCAGTGCCACTGGGCCCCACCAAGAGACCCAGTACTTC. This chain connects TRBV20-1 to TRBJ2-5, with D unclear. V was trimmed by 6 bases and J by 0 bases, leaving 11 bases between them. CDR3 length: 13 amino acids. Per the germline V gene, CDR1 is DFQATT and CDR2 is SNEGSKA (reference sequence).

The chain links TRBV7-2 to TRBJ2-1; D is undetermined. V shed 2 bases and J shed 6 bases, with 11 bases lying between them. Germline lookup yields CDR1 SGHTA and CDR2 FQGNSA. The CDR3 extends over 14 amino acids. In nucleotides, the CDR3 is TGTGCCAGCAGCTTATCTTTTTTGGGCAATGAGCAGTTCTTC. Its protein product is CASSLSFLGNEQFF. The whole variable domain, remainder taken from reference TRBV7-2 and TRBJ2-1, is GAGVSQSPSNKVTEKGKDVELRCDPISGHTALYWYRQSLGQGLEFLIYFQGNSAPDKSGLPSDRFSAERTGGSVSTLTIQRTQQEDSAVYLCASSLSFLGNEQFFGPGTRLTVL.

This clonotype was counted only a few times. The rearrangement uses TRBV2 and TRBJ2-4; 10 positions agree with TRBD1. J lost 7 bases, V lost 5 bases, and 5 bases had no gene match. CDR1 is SNHLY and CDR2 is FYNNEI in the germline V gene. CDR3 length: 14 residues. This CDR3 reads CASSIRQGANIQYF. CDR3 DNA: TGTGCCAGCAGTATACGACAGGGGGCTAACATTCAGTACTTC.

The chain carries TRBV7-2 and TRBJ2-7; 8 nucleotides agree with TRBD2. Germline values: CDR1 SGHTA, CDR2 FQGNSA. CDR3 size: 14 residues. J was trimmed by 4 bases and V by 2 bases; bases with no gene match: 4. This CDR3 reads CASSLTRGRYEQYF. The CDR3 DNA sequence: TGTGCCAGCAGCTTAACACGCGGGAGGTACGAGCAGTACTTC.

This clonotype was recorded a few times. The CDR3 DNA reads TGTGCCAGCAGTTTAGCGGGGGGGCCCGATGAGCAGTTCTTC. Its translation is CASSLAGGPDEQFF. The gene calls are TRBV28 and TRBJ2-1; 9 positions match TRBD2. V was clipped by 2 bases and J by 8 bases; unmatched bases: 4. Germline CDR1 and CDR2: MDHEN and SYDVKM. There are 14 residues in the CDR3.

The chain combines TRBV3-1 with TRBJ2-7, with D unresolved. Between the trimmed V and J ends, which lost 1 base and 3 bases, there was a span of 16 bases. The CDR3 length is 16 residues. Looked up from germline, CDR1 is LGHDT and CDR2 is YNNKEL (reference sequence). This chain's CDR3 is CASSQGPSYHSYEQYF. CDR3 DNA sequence: TGTGCCAGCAGCCAAGGTCCCTCTTACCACAGCTACGAGCAGTACTTC.

In this sample, this clonotype turned up a few times. This chain links TRBV30 with TRBJ2-1; 12 bases map to TRBD1. CDR3 length: 15 residues. CDR1 GTSNPN and CDR2 SVGIG come from the germline V gene (reference sequence). V trimming: 2 bases; J trimming: 7 bases; junction bases outside the gene matches: 6. The CDR3 spells CAWSTGTGGGNEQFF. The CDR3 region has the DNA TGTGCCTGGAGTACCGGGACAGGGGGCGGGAATGAGCAGTTCTTC.

This clonotype was seen more than once but under ten times. The V and J genes are TRBV28 and TRBJ2-7; 10 nucleotides agree with TRBD2. The CDR3 contains 17 residues. Trimming at V came to 3 bases and at J to 6 bases, leaving 14 bases not matched to a gene. CDR1 and CDR2 from the germline V gene are MDHEN and SYDVKM. The CDR3 spells CASSLILRLAGVGEQYF. CDR3 DNA sequence: TGTGCCAGCAGTTTGATCTTGAGGCTAGCGGGAGTAGGCGAGCAGTACTTC. Full variable domain (outside the CDR3, taken from reference TRBV28 and TRBJ2-7): DVKVTQSSRYLVKRTGEKVFLECVQDMDHENMFWYRQDPGLGLRLIYFSYDVKMKEKGDIPEGYSVSREKKERFSLILESASTNQTSMYLCASSLILRLAGVGEQYFGPGTRLTVT.

This clonotype was observed a handful of times. The chain links TRBV10-3 to TRBJ2-2; D call uncertain. This CDR3 has 13 residues. Deletions cut 6 bases from V and 5 bases from J, with 10 bases between. Germline CDR1 ENHRY, CDR2 SYGVKD. Here the CDR3 reads CAIRPTITGELFF. In nucleotides, the CDR3 is TGTGCCATCAGGCCGACCATAACCGGGGAGCTGTTTTTT.